This T cell receptor beta chain was sequenced for a study of blood T cells in healthy people across ages (dated by TCRdb to the mid-2010s). In the study overall: In model experiments, template switching captured roughly one uniquely barcoded TCR beta cDNA molecule for every two T cells. Two additional independent replicas of 1 million unique cDNA reads from the same blood draw were analyzed for two donors (one aged 18 to 30 and one aged 80 or older). The donors were split into four age groups: young (average 16 years), middle-aged (roughly 39), aged (more than 60) and long-lived (roughly 86). Age-related changes in TCR beta repertoire diversity were measured in the study by deep sequencing normalized with unique cDNA molecular identifiers.

The roughly 39 donors, aged about 6 to 100 years, were systemically healthy Caucasian individuals from Russia. Ten milliliters of peripheral blood were drawn from each donor into EDTA-treated Vacutainer tubes. Ficoll-Paque density-gradient centrifugation was used to isolate PBMCs, with at least 6.5 million obtained per sample. Total RNA, at least 6 micrograms per sample, was extracted from PBMCs with Trizol reagent. For every donor, an aliquot of PBMCs went through flow cytometry to measure the percentages of naive CD45RAhigh/CD27high T cells. Spanning cysteine to phenylalanine, the CDR3 consists of 16 amino acids. Just CDR3 DNA is preserved here, 48 bases in frame from base 1. Taken from the germline V gene, the CDR1 and CDR2 loops are SGDLS and YYNGEE. This clonotype was detected a few times. No antigen is known for it. No qualities accompany the bases; no much larger clone lies one base away. Libraries were built with 5' RACE. The sequencer was an Illumina HiSeq 2500. A second roughly 6 to 12 cycle PCR used a sample-barcoded 5' primer and a J-beta primer mix. Each TCR beta cDNA molecule received a unique molecular identifier from a template-switch 5' adaptor carrying 12 random nucleotides. Each sample yielded at least 2.5 million CDR3-containing paired-end reads. The Mint cDNA synthesis kit, primed by a TRBC-specific oligonucleotide, was used to synthesize first-strand cDNA from all RNA. Following uracil-DNA glycosylase treatment, all cDNA underwent a first 18-cycle PCR with the universal primers M1SS and BC2_uni_R. Under the source paper's analysis protocol: Each sample was normalized by randomly selecting 1 million high-quality reads, each carrying a distinct molecular identifier. Reads with shared molecular identifiers were discarded instead of being binned into consensus sequences. MiTCR, set to a Q25 quality threshold and the strictest error-elimination algorithm, was used for CDR3 identification, clonotype clustering and error correction. Lower-bound total TCR beta diversity was estimated with a nonparametric unseen species model using Euler transformation. The public reads were reprocessed in TCRdb via fastp at Q25 and MiXCR, keeping in-frame beta chains. Entries that share a CDR3 protein sequence are merged under the most common genes and DNA. The V and J calls and clone size come from TCRdb's table, not from the authors' own analysis. The sample contains some 850,000 distinct CDR3 sequences, 20% to 30% of them found a single time. The top ten hold about 3% of the sample.

Broader findings and caveats from the paper: There was a strong correlation between observed TCR beta diversity and the percentage of naive T cells measured by flow cytometry. Observed TCR beta diversity per million T cells fell roughly linearly with age, and a significant reduction was already apparent by age around 44. The CMV infection status of donors was not known, potentially confounding age-related changes in expanded clonotypes. The long-lived group showed more naive CD4+ T cells, fewer expanded clones and increased TCR diversity than the aged group, suggesting age selection. Since profiling was done on bulk unsorted PBMCs, naive and antigen-experienced compartments could not be conclusively compared. Total diversity estimates from one million sequenced T cells were considered lower bounds and underestimates.

These same records also appear under a second study, on T cells of mothers and their children. The second source states: Nine systemically healthy Caucasian individuals served as donors, namely three mothers together with their six children. cDNA synthesis used all of the extracted RNA, with around 1.6 ug of RNA in each 15 ul reaction. Sample barcodes and 2-4 random nucleotides were added via the M1S primer in the second PCR. Over 9 million TCR beta CDR3 reads were obtained for each mother, and millions of reads were obtained for each child. TCR recombination output is similarly shaped by thymic selection in related and unrelated pairs, with a minor effect exerted by inherited differences. Normalized repertoire overlap was always slightly but never significantly higher in related than unrelated mother-child pairs. Persistent microchimeric T cell clones were not detected, at a sensitivity of 95 to 100 clones per million clonotypes. To look for features that set related mother-child pairs apart from unrelated individuals, the researchers ran deep NGS to compare the TCR beta repertoires of mothers and children. The mean age was roughly 40 +/- 4 years for the mothers and approximately 11 +/- 4 years for the children. After adapters were ligated using NEBNext reagents, the libraries underwent 100+100 nt paired-end sequencing on an Illumina HiSeq 2000. To prevent cross-contamination, the mother and child libraries were prepared a month apart and were sequenced in separate runs. For each donor, between about 450,000 and 2,300,000 distinct TCR beta clonotypes were identified. Naive TCR beta clonotypes were estimated from low-frequency clonotypes matched to each donor's FACS-determined naive share, without sorting.

The receptor comes from a boy aged 10-17 years in good health. The chain links TRBV9 with TRBJ2-1; TRBD2 fits 10 bases in the junction. The end of the DNA is better explained by TRBJ2-5, so the J call may be wrong. The material sequenced was blood. The bases read TGTGCCAGCAGCGTAGTCGCTAGCGGGGGAGGAGAGACCCAGTACTTC. Its protein reads: CASSVVASGGGETQYF.